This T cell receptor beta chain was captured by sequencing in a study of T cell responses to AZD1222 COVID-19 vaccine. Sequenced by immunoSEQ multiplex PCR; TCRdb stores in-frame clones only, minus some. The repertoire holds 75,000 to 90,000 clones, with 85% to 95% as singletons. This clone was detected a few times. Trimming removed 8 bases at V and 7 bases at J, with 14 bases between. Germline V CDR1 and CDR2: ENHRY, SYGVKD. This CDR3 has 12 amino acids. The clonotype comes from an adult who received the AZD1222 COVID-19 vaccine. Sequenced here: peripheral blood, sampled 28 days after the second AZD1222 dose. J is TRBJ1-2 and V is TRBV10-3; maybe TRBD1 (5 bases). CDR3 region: CAIGTALGGYTF. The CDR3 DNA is TGTGCCATCGGGACGGCTCTGGGTGGCTACACCTTC.